The clone carrying this TCR beta chain was observed a handful of times. Its antigen remains unidentified. Between the trimmed V and J ends, which lost 0 bases and 7 bases, there was a span of 10 bases. Germline assignment: CDR1 LNHNV and CDR2 YYDKDF (reference sequence). This CDR3 comprises 13 residues. The data were obtained in a study of identical twins. Study-level results: Among monozygotic twins, out-of-frame TCR alpha sharing exceeded what models predicted.

From the 5' RACE reads, TCRdb called clonotypes with MiXCR, one entry per CDR3 protein. The sample shows about 530,000 distinct CDR3 sequences, 20% to 25% of them seen only once. There were only healthy Caucasians among the donors. The same data also contributed to another study, on yellow fever vaccine responses in identical twins. From that paper: It has been reported that, in twins, the vaccine T cell response seemed partly convergent and partly personalized.

The source of this sequence is a woman younger than 35 in good health. Sequencing was performed on CD4+ T cells sorted from blood. The V and J genes are TRBV15 and TRBJ2-7; no firm D call. CDR3 in DNA: TGTGCCACCAGCAGAGATCCGACGAGTGAGCAGTACTTC. Its protein is CATSRDPTSEQYF.